The 26 T cell receptor beta chains below were found in one sample sequenced in a study of post-analysis software for immune sequencing data. Included in the TCR beta cDNA libraries were unique molecular identifiers. MiXCR, applied by TCRdb to the PCR reads, yields one record per CDR3 protein. The profile covers approximately 440,000 distinct CDR3 sequences, with roughly 45% appearing a single time and around 10% taken by the ten largest. What these receptors recognize is not known. Study-wide results and caveats: Patients showed TRBV5-6, TRBV5-1 and TRBV20-1 among four to six TRBV segments more frequent than in controls.

The sample taken for sequencing was blood. These receptor sequences come from a girl aged 10-17 years with multiple sclerosis.

The V and J genes are TRBV2 and TRBJ2-1; 9 positions agree with TRBD2. J gave up 8 bases and V 2 bases, and 10 bases lay outside the gene matches. CDR3 length: 16 residues. Germline-derived CDR1 and CDR2 are SNHLY and FYNNEI. The CDR3 DNA reads TGTGCCAGCAGTGAAAGGGGCGGGAGGGCGGTGGATGAGCAGTTCTTC. Translated, it gives CASSERGGRAVDEQFF.

A word on this clonotype: Here the CDR3 omits its conserved ending phenylalanine or tryptophan, so a read error is the likely source. The chain uses TRBV20-1 and TRBJ1-2; TRBD1 agrees at 7 bases. CDR3 length: 12 amino acids. Germline V lookup: CDR1 DFQATT, CDR2 SNEGSKA (reference sequence). Here the CDR3 reads CRAIRDSYGYTL. The DNA of the CDR3 is TGCAGGGCTATCCGGGACAGCTATGGCTACACCCTC.

This clonotype has just a few counts. The chain recombines TRBV20-1 with TRBJ2-7; D tentatively fits TRBD1 or TRBD2 (5 bases each). The CDR3 sequence is 12 residues long. Germline-derived CDR1 and CDR2 are DFQATT and SNEGSKA (reference sequence). Trimming took off 3 bases at V and 4 bases at J, with 10 bases between the two ends. The CDR3 DNA reads as TGCAGTGCTAGGGGGGACGAGTACGAGCAGTACTTC. Translating gives CSARGDEYEQYF.

This clonotype has just a few counts. The chain has TRBV20-1 and TRBJ1-5, with 8 bases lining up with TRBD1. The CDR3 consists of 14 residues. Germline V gene sequence: CDR1 DFQATT, CDR2 SNEGSKA (reference sequence). Trimming took 2 bases from V and 4 from J; bases not matched to a gene: 4. CDR3 in DNA: TGCAGTGCTAGACAGGGGGCGAGGAATCAGCCCCAGCATTTT. Its protein product is CSARQGARNQPQHF.

This clonotype was seen more than once but under ten times. This chain links TRBV7-2 with TRBJ1-2; D unresolved. The CDR3 has 13 amino acids. The V gene lost 5 bases and the J gene lost 4 bases, with 11 bases spanning the gap. Germline V gives CDR1 SGHTA, CDR2 FQGNSA. This CDR3 is CASSLSIIYGYTF. The CDR3, as DNA: TGTGCCAGCAGCCTATCAATCATCTATGGCTACACCTTC.

The chain is built from TRBV20-1 and TRBJ2-1; the match to TRBD2 covers 11 bases. The CDR3 is 16 amino acids. Per germline, CDR1 DFQATT and CDR2 SNEGSKA (reference sequence). V shed 2 bases and J 6 bases; nucleotides not matched to a gene: 9. CDR3 in DNA: TGCAGTGCTAGATCTCCCGGGACTAGCGGCACCAATGAGCAGTTCTTC. Translated: CSARSPGTSGTNEQFF.

V is TRBV4-1 and J is TRBJ2-3; no definite D call. The CDR3 has 15 residues. V was pared by 0 bases and J by 2 bases, with 9 bases between. Germline CDR1 reads MGHRA; CDR2 reads YSYEKL. The CDR3 DNA reads as TGCGCCAGCAGCCAAGATCAATTGGACACAGATACGCAGTATTTT. Protein sequence: CASSQDQLDTDTQYF.

The chain carries TRBV6-1 and TRBJ2-7, with D maybe TRBD1 (6 bases). The CDR3 is 14 amino acids. V was shortened by 4 bases and J by 3 bases, with 13 bases between the two germline ends. Germline CDR1 MNHNS, CDR2 SASEGT. Here the CDR3 DNA reads TGTGCCAGCAGTGTTGAGGGGGAATACTACGAGCAGTACTTC. This encodes CASSVEGEYYEQYF.

This clonotype was picked up a small number of times. This chain uses TRBV20-1 with TRBJ2-6; no clear D gene. The CDR3 has 15 residues. Trimming took off 0 bases at V and 0 bases at J, with 6 bases between the two ends. Germline loops: CDR1 DFQATT, CDR2 SNEGSKA (reference sequence). The CDR3 is CSARERSSGANVLTF. The CDR3 nucleotides are TGCAGTGCTAGAGAAAGGAGCTCTGGGGCCAACGTCCTGACTTTC.

V and J are TRBV11-2 and TRBJ2-1; a possible D gene is TRBD1 (5 bases). This CDR3 comprises 11 residues. Germline CDR1 is SGHAT and CDR2 is FQNNGV. The ends were cut back, 4 bases at V and 8 bases at J, with 6 bases in the middle. CDR3 region: CASSWGHEQFF. CDR3 bases: TGTGCCAGCAGCTGGGGCCATGAGCAGTTCTTC. Complete variable domain (other parts from reference TRBV11-2 and TRBJ2-1): EAGVAQSPRYKIIEKRQSVAFWCNPISGHATLYWYQQILGQGPKLLIQFQNNGVVDDSQLPKDRFSAERLKGVDSTLKIQPAKLEDSAVYLCASSWGHEQFFGPGTRLTVL.

This clonotype was seen only a few times. The chain couples TRBV7-9 to TRBJ2-5; D unclear. The CDR3 totals 14 residues. Germline lookup yields CDR1 SEHNR and CDR2 FQNEAQ (reference sequence). V lost 1 base, J lost 0 bases, and 6 bases lay in between. The CDR3 DNA sequence: TGTGCCAGCAGCTTAGTTTCGTACCAAGAGACCCAGTACTTC. Residues: CASSLVSYQETQYF.

The chain joins TRBV20-1 to TRBJ2-7, with D maybe TRBD2 (6 bases). This CDR3 comprises 14 residues. Germline assignment: CDR1 DFQATT and CDR2 SNEGSKA (reference sequence). The CDR3 loop is CSPTPDGTRYEQYF. Written as DNA, the CDR3 is TGCAGCCCGACCCCGGACGGGACTCGCTACGAGCAGTACTTC.

This clonotype was found a few times. This sequence joins TRBV3-1 and TRBJ2-1; 9 nucleotides align to TRBD2. The CDR3 length is 16 residues. Unmatched junction bases numbered 9, after V lost 4 bases and J lost 5 bases. The germline V gene has CDR1 LGHDT and CDR2 YNNKEL (reference sequence). This chain's CDR3 is CASSPHSGRSNNEQFF. Written as DNA, the CDR3 is TGTGCCAGCAGCCCTCATAGCGGGAGATCCAACAATGAGCAGTTCTTC.

This clonotype was counted a single time. This rearrangement joins TRBV20-1 to TRBJ1-5; D gene uncertain. Germline V CDR1 and CDR2: DFQATT, SNEGSKA (reference sequence). The CDR3 contains 14 residues. Trimming left V 3 bases short and J 5 bases short, with 14 bases between. In DNA form, the CDR3 reads TGCAGTGCTAGGGATCACAGTCCAGATCAGCCCCAGCATTTT. Translating it yields CSARDHSPDQPQHF.

The chain uses TRBV3-1 and TRBJ2-7; D remains ambiguous. V was trimmed by 1 base and J by 0 bases, leaving 10 bases between them. CDR3 size: 15 residues. Per germline, CDR1 LGHDT and CDR2 YNNKEL (reference sequence). The CDR3 coding sequence is TGTGCCAGCAGCCAAGGGCAGGCTCTCTCCTACGAGCAGTACTTC. Translated, it gives CASSQGQALSYEQYF.

The V and J genes are TRBV6-5 and TRBJ2-5; D is ambiguous. V lost 7 bases and J lost 2, with 17 bases in between. Germline loops: CDR1 MNHEY, CDR2 SVGAGI. The CDR3 length is 15 residues. Here the CDR3 reads CASKNVGGLQETQYF. CDR3 nucleotide sequence: TGTGCCAGCAAGAACGTAGGTGGGCTACAAGAGACCCAGTACTTC.

The chain recombines TRBV7-9 with TRBJ2-5; 9 bases line up with TRBD2. From germline, CDR1 is SEHNR and CDR2 FQNEAQ (reference sequence). V was pared by 2 bases and J by 6 bases, with 4 bases of the junction left unmatched. The CDR3 sequence is 14 residues long. In nucleotides, the CDR3 is TGTGCCAGCAGCTTATCCCTAGCGGGGCAGACCCAGTACTTC. Residues: CASSLSLAGQTQYF.

The rearrangement uses TRBV7-9 and TRBJ2-3; TRBD2 matches at 7 bases. Germline CDR1 is SEHNR and CDR2 is FQNEAQ (reference sequence). The CDR3 runs to 19 residues. The ends lost 5 bases at V and 2 bases at J; junction bases unmatched: 19. The CDR3 region has the DNA TGTGCCAGCAGCCGTGGGCTCCCCCTCCGAGCGGGAATCACAGATACGCAGTATTTT. Encoded protein: CASSRGLPLRAGITDTQYF.

The chain employs TRBV5-1 and TRBJ2-1, with 7 bases matching TRBD1. Germline CDR1 reads SGHRS; CDR2 reads YFSETQ. J was trimmed by 8 bases and V by 3 bases; bases with no gene match: 8. This CDR3 is 14 amino acids long. The CDR3 region is CASSSGQRVDEQFF. CDR3 bases: TGCGCCAGCAGCTCGGGACAGAGAGTGGATGAGCAGTTCTTC. The entire variable domain, with the rest obtained from reference TRBV5-1 and TRBJ2-1, is as follows: KAGVTQTPRYLIKTRGQQVTLSCSPISGHRSVSWYQQTPGQGLQFLFEYFSETQRNKGNFPGRFSGRQFSNSRSEMNVSTLELGDSALYLCASSSGQRVDEQFFGPGTRLTVL.

With respect to this clonotype: This may arise from a read error, as a much more abundant clone is one base away. The gene calls are TRBV5-6 and TRBJ2-1; tentatively, D is TRBD1 or TRBD2 (7 bases each). Germline V gene lookup returns CDR1 SGHDT and CDR2 YYEEEE. This CDR3 comprises 16 residues. Trimming left V 5 bases short and J 5 bases short, with 20 bases between. For the CDR3, the DNA is TGTGCCAGCAGGGGGGGGTTTGGACAGGTCCACAATGAGCAGTTCTTC. It translates to CASRGGFGQVHNEQFF.

The chain carries TRBV24-1 and TRBJ2-7, with 8 bases fitting TRBD1. The CDR3 is made up of 15 amino acids. The V gene end was trimmed by 4 bases and the J gene end by 3 bases; junction bases not matched to a gene: 7. Germline V gives CDR1 KGHDR, CDR2 SFDVKD. Here the CDR3 DNA reads TGTGCCACCAGTGACACCGGGACAGGAGTCTACGAGCAGTACTTC. Protein: CATSDTGTGVYEQYF.

The CDR3 DNA reads TGCGCCAGCAGTAGCGGGGGACCTAAGAACACTGAAGCTTTCTTT. Its protein is CASSSGGPKNTEAFF. The V gene is TRBV5-1, the J gene TRBJ1-1, with D maybe TRBD1 (5 bases). This CDR3 is built from 15 residues. Germline CDR1 reads SGHRS; CDR2 reads YFSETQ. V lost 5 bases, J lost 1 base, and 15 bases lay in between.

Only a few counts were recorded for this clonotype. The rearrangement links TRBV20-1 to TRBJ2-7; TRBD1 matches 7 bases. V lost 2 bases to trimming and J lost 3 bases; unmatched junction nucleotides: 7. Germline V CDR1 and CDR2: DFQATT, SNEGSKA (reference sequence). The CDR3 is made up of 14 amino acids. DNA of the CDR3: TGCAGTGCTAGACCTTCGACAGGGATCTACGAGCAGTACTTC. Its translation is CSARPSTGIYEQYF.

The V and J genes are TRBV28 and TRBJ2-3; 7 bases line up with TRBD2. V lost 4 bases and J lost 2; bases outside the gene matches: 15. The CDR3 loop spans 18 amino acids. Looked up from germline, CDR1 is MDHEN and CDR2 is SYDVKM. The CDR3 nucleotides read TGTGCCAGCAGTTCCTACCCCCGGACTAGTCCTTACACAGATACGCAGTATTTT. As protein: CASSSYPRTSPYTDTQYF. Drawing the rest from reference TRBV28 and TRBJ2-3, the complete variable domain is DVKVTQSSRYLVKRTGEKVFLECVQDMDHENMFWYRQDPGLGLRLIYFSYDVKMKEKGDIPEGYSVSREKKERFSLILESASTNQTSMYLCASSSYPRTSPYTDTQYFGPGTRLTVL.

This chain uses TRBV2 with TRBJ2-1, with TRBD2 matching over 13 bases. Trimming removed 4 bases from V and 13 bases from J; junction bases left unmatched: 7. The CDR3 totals 14 residues. CDR1 SNHLY and CDR2 FYNNEI come from the germline V gene. The DNA of the CDR3 is TGTGCCAGCAGTGTCGGGACTAGCGGGAACCCTCAGTTCTTC. Protein sequence: CASSVGTSGNPQFF.

This clonotype has only a few counts. V is TRBV7-2 and J is TRBJ2-1, with TRBD2 as a possible D gene (5 bases). The length of the CDR3 is 14 residues. In germline, CDR1 is SGHTA, CDR2 FQGNSA. V was shortened by 5 bases and J by 8 bases, with 16 bases between the two germline ends. CDR3 residues: CASSTPSGGHEQFF. CDR3 nucleotides: TGTGCCAGCAGCACACCAAGCGGAGGCCATGAGCAGTTCTTC.